This T cell receptor beta chain comes out of a study of response to subunit inactivated influenza vaccine. CDR3 length: 15 residues. Germline CDR1 and CDR2: KGHDR and SFDVKD. V was pared by 5 bases and J by 4 bases, with 13 bases between. TCRdb passed the RT-PCR reads through MiXCR, listing each CDR3 protein once. The table has 860,000 or so distinct CDR3 sequences, around 20% seen once. Study outcomes and limitations: Each seasonal influenza vaccination recruits few new T cells, the authors suggested.

This clonotype showed up just a few times. The antigen remains unidentified. The genes are TRBV24-1 and TRBJ2-2; possibly TRBD1 for D (5 bases). The TCR originated in a man aged 45-65 years who received an inactivated influenza vaccine. Sequencing was performed on PBMCs from blood, taken 5 to 6 days after vaccination. The CDR3 region has the DNA TGTGCCACCAGTGCTCGGCAGGGCAGCACCGGGGAGCTGTTTTTT. Encoded protein: CATSARQGSTGELFF.